The clone carrying this T cell receptor beta chain was counted ten times or more. The data belong to a study of Graves' ophthalmopathy and Graves' hyperthyroidism. Patients with other autoimmune diseases, uncontrolled infections, pregnancy or lactation were excluded. PBMCs were isolated from an approximately 10 ml sample of fresh peripheral blood. This CDR3 has 13 amino acids. Between the trimmed V and J ends, which lost 7 bases and 7 bases, there was a span of 14 bases. Germline V gives CDR1 LNHDA, CDR2 SQIVND (reference sequence). TCR beta CDR3 amplification used RNA transcripts. HTBI-primed first-round RT-PCR preceded second-round multiplex PCR. A single record per CDR3 protein comes from TCRdb applying MiXCR to the multiplex PCR reads. The data show about 400,000 distinct CDR3 sequences, with about 18% seen just once and more than 1.5% held by the top ten.

The clonotype was recovered from a young woman with Graves' ophthalmopathy. Sequencing input: peripheral blood. This chain uses TRBV19 with TRBJ1-5; tentative D call: TRBD1 (5 bases). CDR3 amino acids: CASKPGRWQPQHF. The DNA of the CDR3 is TGTGCCAGTAAGCCGGGACGGTGGCAGCCCCAGCATTTT.